The 21 T cell receptor beta chains below were found in one sample sequenced in a study of tumor and adjacent non-tumor tissue in lung cancer (dated by TCRdb to the late 2010s). Library prep was done by multiplex PCR. Reads for this sample came from an Illumina HiSeq 2500. TCRbeta libraries were built by three rounds of nested PCR using primers (Table S4), following protocols modified from ARM-PCR. TCRdb reanalyzed the raw reads on its own, using fastp at Q25 for trimming and MiXCR for clone calling, and kept in-frame beta chains. CDR3 protein duplicates are merged, each entry listing the most common genes and DNA. Here the sample has over 100,000 distinct CDR3 sequences; 60% to 65% occur a single time. The top ten clonotypes cover around 19% of the sample. RNA was isolated from bulk, unsorted tissue, and RNA quality was assessed with a NanoDrop ND-1000 and an Agilent 2100. The normal lung samples consisted of distant non-tumor tissue collected more than 3 cm from the tumor edge.

The sample taken for sequencing was distant non-tumor lung tissue. These receptors all stem from a man aged 55 to 70 with non-small cell lung cancer.

This clonotype has a count of ten or more. The gene calls are TRBV12-5 and TRBJ1-5; D not resolved. V gave up 0 bases and J gave up 9 bases, with 6 bases separating them. CDR3 length: 12 amino acids. Germline values: CDR1 LGHNT, CDR2 FRNRAP. The CDR3 here is CASGLVEGPQHF. CDR3 in DNA: TGTGCTAGTGGTTTGGTAGAGGGGCCCCAGCATTTT. The full variable domain, in which reference TRBV12-5 and TRBJ1-5 provide the parts outside the CDR3, is DARVTQTPRHKVTEMGQEVTMRCQPILGHNTVFWYRQTMMQGLELLAYFRNRAPLDDSGMPKDRFSAEMPDATLATLKIQPSEPRDSAVYFCASGLVEGPQHFGDGTRLSIL.

Remarks on this clonotype: A much larger clone lies one base from this, so it may be a read error. This rearrangement joins TRBV20-1 to TRBJ2-2, with D possibly matching TRBD2 (5 bases). The CDR3 runs to 15 residues. Germline CDR1 and CDR2: DFQATT and SNEGSKA (reference sequence). V lost 3 bases, J lost 1 base, and 12 bases lay in between. The DNA of the CDR3 is TGCAGTGCTAGCCGGGCGGGCTGGAACACCGGGGAGCTGTTTTTT. Its translation is CSASRAGWNTGELFF.

This clonotype was picked up one time. A read error may be the cause here, since a much bigger clone is one base away. The chain combines TRBV20-1 with TRBJ2-7; 9 nucleotides align to TRBD1. The CDR3 sequence is 14 residues long. Germline lookup yields CDR1 DFQATT and CDR2 SNEGSKA (reference sequence). CDR3: CSAYVTGGAYEHYF. The CDR3 region has the DNA TGCAGTGCGTATGTCACAGGGGGCGCCTACGAGCACTACTTC.

On this clonotype: Compared with germline, one end of the junction differs, possibly owing to a read error. The chain combines TRBV20-1 with TRBJ2-1, with no clear D. The CDR3 contains 13 residues. Germline V gene lookup returns CDR1 DFQATT and CDR2 SNEGSKA (reference sequence). In DNA form, the CDR3 reads TGCAGTGCTACTCTCCCGATCAACAATGACCAGTTCTTC. It is translated as CSATLPINNDQFF.

Comment on this clonotype: Here the CDR3 omits its conserved ending phenylalanine or tryptophan, so a read error is the likely source. The chain links TRBV11-3 to TRBJ2-2; TRBD2 might be the D (6 bases). Germline-derived CDR1 and CDR2 are SGHNT and YENEEA. The CDR3 length is 17 residues. CDR3 nucleotides: TGTACCAGCAGCTTAGATCGCGGGACGGCGAACGCCGGGGAGCTGTTTCTT. Protein sequence: CTSSLDRGTANAGELFL.

Turning to this clonotype: One junction end disagrees with the germline gene, perhaps due to a read error. The V and J genes are TRBV6-1 and TRBJ1-5; D gene unclear. CDR1 is MNHNS and CDR2 is SASEGT in the germline V gene. The CDR3 has 15 amino acids. The DNA of the CDR3 is TGTGCCAACAGTAAAGTACGGCACGCGGGTCAGCCCCAGCATTTT. Translation: CANSKVRHAGQPQHF.

A remark on this clonotype: A junction end diverges from the germline sequence, so it may reflect a read error. The rearrangement links TRBV12-3 or TRBV12-4 to TRBJ2-3; TRBD1 aligns across 9 bases. This CDR3 region has 16 residues. The CDR3 is CASSSSDRGDTDAQYF. The CDR3 nucleotides read TGTGCCAGCAGTTCCAGTGACAGGGGGGACACAGATGCGCAGTATTTT.

CDR3 residues: CSVYGGRSVYEQFF. CDR3 nucleotides: TGCAGTGTTTATGGCGGGAGGTCTGTATATGAGCAGTTCTTC. The chain couples TRBV29-1 to TRBJ2-1, with 8 nucleotides matching TRBD2. The CDR3 spans 14 residues. Germline loops: CDR1 SQVTM, CDR2 ANQGSEA.

This clonotype was found a few times. Being one base from a much bigger clone, this may be a read error. J is TRBJ2-2 and V is TRBV12-3 or TRBV12-4; TRBD2 is a possible D gene (6 bases). This CDR3 spans 14 amino acids. CDR3 amino acids: CASSGGLNSGELSF. CDR3 nucleotide sequence: TGTGCCAGCAGTGGGGGGTTAAACTCCGGGGAGCTGTCTTTT.

The chain joins TRBV4-3 to TRBJ1-1; D is unclear. The CDR3 is 16 amino acids. Germline CDR1 reads LGHNA; CDR2 reads YSLEER. The DNA for the CDR3 is TGCGCAGGCAGCCAAGGAGTAGATCCCAGGCGCACTGAAGCTTTCTTT. Amino acid sequence: CAGSQGVDPRRTEAFF.

On this clonotype: Germline and junction disagree at one end, which may indicate a read error. This rearrangement joins TRBV11-3 to TRBJ2-3, with a possible D match to TRBD2 (6 bases). Germline V gene data show CDR1 as SGHNT and CDR2 as YENEEA. The CDR3 is 12 amino acids. CDR3 nucleotide sequence: TGTGGCAGCGGGTCTAGCACAGGTACGCAGTATTTT. This encodes CGSGSSTGTQYF.

The chain employs TRBV29-1 and TRBJ2-1; D is ambiguous. Germline lookup yields CDR1 SQVTM and CDR2 ANQGSEA. The V gene lost 1 base and the J gene lost 15 bases, with 25 bases spanning the gap. There are 15 residues in the CDR3. The CDR3: CSVEGKRSSYNELFF. The CDR3 DNA is TGCAGCGTTGAAGGTAAACGCAGCTCCTACAATGAGTTGTTCTTC.

Worth noting for this clonotype: This may arise from a read error, as a much more abundant clone is one base away. V gene TRBV28 combines with J gene TRBJ2-1; 7 positions match TRBD2. Losses at the gene ends were 7 bases for V and 4 bases for J; bases not matched to a gene: 10. Per germline, CDR1 MDHEN and CDR2 SYDVKM. The CDR3 has 15 amino acids. CDR3 sequence (DNA): TGTGCCAGCAACGGCCCCGTGCGGGGGTACAATGAGCAGTTCTTC. It translates to CASNGPVRGYNEQFF.

Details on this clonotype: The missing conserved phenylalanine or tryptophan at the end of this CDR3 makes a read error likely. It is unclear where the CDR3 begins or ends on the DNA, so no DNA is shown, and the CDR3 is as TCRdb lists it. The chain has TRBV11-3 and TRBJ2-1; whether TRBD1, the table's D call, matches the DNA was not checked. Germline values: CDR1 SGHNT, CDR2 YENEEA. The CDR3 contains 13 residues when both ends are counted. CDR3 in amino acids: CPSSQPPAPERFL.

On this clonotype: Sequence at one end of the junction differs from germline and may be a read error. This chain uses TRBV6-2 or TRBV6-3 with TRBJ2-1; possibly TRBD2 for D (6 bases). The CDR3 consists of 14 residues. Germline CDR1 and CDR2: MNHEY and SVGEGT. CDR3 region: CARSYTTRYNEQFF. In DNA, the CDR3 is TGTGCCAGAAGTTACACGACTAGGTACAATGAGCAGTTCTTC.

In its sample, this clonotype was seen once. A read error may be the cause here, since a much bigger clone is one base away. The chain recombines TRBV20-1 with TRBJ2-2; D is possibly TRBD2 (5 bases). This CDR3 comprises 15 residues. Germline V lookup: CDR1 DFQATT, CDR2 SNEGSKA (reference sequence). Trimming took 3 bases from V and 7 from J, leaving 18 bases between them. CDR3 loop: CSASHTGNDIGELFF. CDR3 DNA: TGCAGTGCTAGTCACACCGGGAACGATATCGGGGAGCTGTTTTTT.

J is TRBJ2-1 and V is TRBV30; the D is unclear. Trimming stripped 2 bases from V and 7 bases from J, with 18 bases between. Germline CDR1 GTSNPN, CDR2 SVGIG (reference sequence). This CDR3 comprises 15 residues. Here the CDR3 DNA reads TGTGCCTGGAGTTGGTCTACCGGGCTTTATAATGAGCAGTTCTTC. This codes for CAWSWSTGLYNEQFF.

Notes on this clonotype: A single base separates this from a much larger clone, so it may be a read error. V gene TRBV7-9 combines with J gene TRBJ1-2, with D possibly matching TRBD1 (5 bases). Germline V gives CDR1 SEHNR, CDR2 FQNEAQ (reference sequence). The CDR3 is 14 amino acids. The CDR3: CTSSLEGRKVGYTF. In nucleotides, the CDR3 is TGTACCAGCAGCTTAGAGGGACGGAAAGTTGGCTACACCTTC.

To note about this clonotype: The CDR3 carries no conserved terminal phenylalanine or tryptophan, so it likely arises from a read error. V gene TRBV7-9 combines with J gene TRBJ2-7; unclear D gene. This CDR3 has 13 amino acids. Trimming took off 5 bases at V and 2 bases at J, with 10 bases between the two ends. Germline loops: CDR1 SEHNR, CDR2 FQNEAQ (reference sequence). For the CDR3, the DNA is TGTGCCAGCAGCCTGATAGTGACCTACGAGCAGTACTTA. The encoded protein is CASSLIVTYEQYL.

Turning to this clonotype: Since the CDR3 does not end with the conserved phenylalanine or tryptophan, this likely comes from a read error. The CDR3 here is CSGVSNNGYTL. DNA for the CDR3: TGCAGCGGTGTTAGTAATAATGGCTACACCCTC. This rearrangement joins TRBV29-1 to TRBJ1-2; D is uncertain. V was clipped by 7 bases and J by 6 bases, with 12 bases between them. The length of the CDR3 is 11 residues. Germline V gene lookup returns CDR1 SQVTM and CDR2 ANQGSEA.

About this clonotype: In this CDR3 the conserved last residue, phenylalanine or tryptophan, is missing, so a read error is likely. V is TRBV7-9 and J is TRBJ1-5, with D perhaps TRBD1 (5 bases). The length of the CDR3 is 16 residues. The germline gives CDR1 SEHNR, CDR2 FQNEAQ (reference sequence). Trimming pared 0 bases from V and 1 base from J, leaving 10 bases between. CDR3: CASSLARGGSNQPQHI. DNA of the CDR3: TGTGCCAGCAGCTTAGCGAGGGGAGGAAGCAATCAGCCCCAGCATATT.